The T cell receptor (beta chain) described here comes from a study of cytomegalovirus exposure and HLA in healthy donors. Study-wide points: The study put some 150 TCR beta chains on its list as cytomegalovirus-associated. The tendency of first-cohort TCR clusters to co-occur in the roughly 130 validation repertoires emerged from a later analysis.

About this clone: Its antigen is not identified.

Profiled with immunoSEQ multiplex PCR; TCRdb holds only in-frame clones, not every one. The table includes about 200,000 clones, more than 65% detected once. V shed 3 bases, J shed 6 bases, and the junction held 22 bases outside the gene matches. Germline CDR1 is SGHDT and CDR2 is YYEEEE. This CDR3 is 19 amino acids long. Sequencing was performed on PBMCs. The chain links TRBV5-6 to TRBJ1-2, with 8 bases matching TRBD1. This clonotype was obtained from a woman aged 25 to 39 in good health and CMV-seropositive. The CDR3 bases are TGTGCCAGCAGCTCGCGACGCCGGGACAGGACAATCCGGTCTGATGGCTACACCTTC. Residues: CASSSRRRDRTIRSDGYTF.